The clone carrying this T cell receptor (beta chain) was seen many times. The antigen is unknown. Each single cDNA molecule received a unique molecular identifier. Via MiXCR, TCRdb re-called the 5' RACE reads, giving one row per CDR3 protein. This sample has some 97,000 distinct CDR3 sequences, with 8% to 13% found just once. The source of the sample is a study of early T cells in non-severe SARS-CoV-2 infection. Study conclusions and caveats: Matching against VDJdb likely underestimated virus-specific expansions, favoring anti-spike CD8.

CDR1 and CDR2 (germline): LNHDA, SQIVND (reference sequence). CDR3 length equals 12 residues. V gave up 7 bases and J gave up 6 bases, with 10 bases separating them. The sequence was obtained from an adult who was a healthcare worker with PCR-confirmed SARS-CoV-2 infection or an uninfected control (not recorded which). The specimen comprised whole blood, sampled at baseline. This sequence joins TRBV19 and TRBJ1-5; D possibly corresponds to TRBD1 (5 bases). The CDR3 loop is CASTRAGQPQHF. The CDR3 nucleotides read TGTGCCAGTACCAGGGCCGGTCAGCCCCAGCATTTT.